The present T cell receptor beta chain was sequenced within a study of response to subunit inactivated influenza vaccine. Whole-study results and caveats: Few additional T cells are recruited per seasonal influenza vaccination, authors suggested.

Each CDR3 protein gets one entry after TCRdb re-called the RT-PCR reads with MiXCR. The sample lists some 850,000 distinct CDR3 sequences; roughly 18% were seen once. With 7 bases removed from V and 7 bases from J, the gap between germline ends came to 11 bases. CDR1 MNHEY and CDR2 SVGAGI come from the germline V gene. This CDR3 comprises 12 residues. Regarding this clonotype: No antigen is known for it.

This chain joins TRBV6-5 and TRBJ1-5, with D tentatively TRBD1 (5 bases). The source is a man in his fifties or sixties who received an inactivated influenza vaccine. This material consisted of PBMCs from blood, taken roughly 5 days after vaccination. CDR3 nucleotide sequence: TGTGCCAGCAACTCCGAGGGGCAGCCCCAGCATTTT. It yields the protein CASNSEGQPQHF.